This T cell receptor (beta chain) was observed in a study of T cell repertoires in cytomegalovirus infection. Study summary: Public TCR beta signatures were indicative of both CMV infection and a matching HLA type. Findings and limits, study-wide: The cumulative frequency of public TCR beta families identified carriers of CMV plus the relevant HLA. The ex vivo response was dominated by HLA-C-restricted CMV-specific TCR beta clonotypes.

From the reads, TCRdb called clonotypes with MiXCR, one entry per CDR3 protein. The sample consists of approximately 100,000 distinct CDR3 sequences, under 50% of them appearing once. The V gene lost 0 bases and the J gene lost 2 bases, with 10 bases spanning the gap. CDR3 length equals 16 residues. CDR1 and CDR2 (germline): MGHRA, YSYEKL. As for this clonotype: Its specificity is not known.

The origin of this receptor is a human donor in good health (CMV status not recorded). Some clones in this sample may be carry-over from other donors' samples. The rearrangement joins TRBV4-1 to TRBJ2-2; tentatively, D is TRBD2 (6 bases). The sequencing used CD8+ T cells from cultured PBMCs, collected from culture after CMV antigen stimulation. CDR3 residues: CASSQDGTFNTGELFF. The CDR3 region has the DNA TGCGCCAGCAGCCAAGATGGGACTTTTAACACCGGGGAGCTGTTTTTT.